A single sample is the source of the 20 T cell receptor beta chains below, sequenced in a study of blood T cell repertoires in COVID-19. Libraries were prepared by immunoSEQ multiplex PCR; TCRdb keeps only in-frame clonotypes and omits some of them. The sample lists about 210,000 clones, 80% to 85% occurring once. Sequenced input: PBMCs or T cells enriched from blood (not recorded which). The receptors derive from a woman aged 50 to 65 with acute COVID-19.

The V call is TRBV28, the J call TRBJ1-1, with unresolved D. The V and J ends lost 2 bases and 1 base respectively, with 8 bases between them. The germline V gene encodes CDR1 MDHEN and CDR2 SYDVKM. The CDR3 runs to 14 residues. DNA of the CDR3: TGTGCCAGCAGTTTAATCACAGCGAACACTGAAGCTTTCTTT. This encodes CASSLITANTEAFF.

V and J are TRBV5-6 and TRBJ2-7, with D perhaps matching TRBD1 (6 bases). The CDR3 has 11 residues. V gave up 2 bases and J gave up 11 bases, with 11 bases separating them. CDR1 SGHDT and CDR2 YYEEEE come from the germline V gene. The CDR3 sequence: CASSFRDKKYF. Here the CDR3 DNA reads TGTGCCAGCAGCTTCCGGGACAAGAAGTACTTC. The full variable domain, its missing parts supplied by reference TRBV5-6 and TRBJ2-7, is DAGVTQSPTHLIKTRGQQVTLRCSPKSGHDTVSWYQQALGQGPQFIFQYYEEEERQRGNFPDRFSGHQFPNYSSELNVNALLLGDSALYLCASSFRDKKYFGPGTRLTVT.

This clone was counted ten times or more. The gene calls are TRBV7-2 and TRBJ1-5, with no clear D. The ends were cut back, 1 base at V and 3 bases at J, with 13 bases in the middle. The CDR3 extends over 16 amino acids. Germline assignment: CDR1 SGHTA and CDR2 FQGNSA. The DNA of the CDR3 is TGTGCCAGCAGCTTAGGGGCAGGCAACGTCAATCAGCCCCAGCATTTT. Residues: CASSLGAGNVNQPQHF.

The rearrangement joins TRBV19 to TRBJ2-7, with 13 nucleotides matching TRBD2. After removal of 6 bases from V and 7 bases from J, the junction contained 6 bases not matched to a gene. The CDR3 is 14 amino acids. From germline, CDR1 is LNHDA and CDR2 SQIVND (reference sequence). CDR3 region: CASSSGTSGKEQYF. In nucleotides, the CDR3 is TGTGCCAGTAGCTCCGGGACTAGCGGGAAAGAGCAGTACTTC.

J is TRBJ2-1 and V is TRBV29-1; tentative D call: TRBD1 (6 bases). This CDR3 region has 12 residues. Germline V lookup: CDR1 SQVTM, CDR2 ANQGSEA. Trimming took off 7 bases at V and 5 bases at J, with 12 bases between the two ends. This CDR3 reads CSGGQSHNEQFF. The CDR3 DNA follows: TGCAGCGGAGGACAGTCCCACAATGAGCAGTTCTTC.

Concerning this clone itself: At one of its ends the junction is not consistent with the germline gene, which may arise from a read error. The chain is built from TRBV6-2 or TRBV6-3 and TRBJ2-1, with D perhaps matching TRBD1 (5 bases). CDR3 length equals 14 residues. Germline CDR1 reads MNHEY; CDR2 reads SVGEGT. The DNA of the CDR3 is TGTGCCAGCAGTTACTCGATTGGTGGGTCAGGGTGGCTCTTC. Translation gives CASSYSIGGSGWLF.

This clone was picked up a small number of times. J is TRBJ2-7 and V is TRBV11-2; tentatively, D is TRBD2 (6 bases). Germline CDR1 SGHAT, CDR2 FQNNGV. V gave up 0 bases and J gave up 2 bases, with 14 bases separating them. The CDR3 is 16 amino acids. The CDR3 sequence is CASSLDVGGGAYEQYF. As DNA, the CDR3 is TGTGCCAGCAGCTTAGATGTGGGCGGAGGGGCCTACGAGCAGTACTTC.

The genes are TRBV6-5 and TRBJ1-2, with 9 bases identical to TRBD1. This CDR3 contains 14 residues. The junction had 11 bases not matched to a gene; V was cut back by 7 bases and J by 8 bases. In germline, CDR1 is MNHEY, CDR2 SVGAGI. The CDR3 sequence: CASKQGAPDSGYTF. The CDR3 nucleotides read TGTGCCAGCAAACAGGGGGCGCCCGATTCGGGCTACACCTTC.

This clone showed up just a few times. V gene TRBV3-1 (or the pseudogene TRBV3-2) combines with J gene TRBJ2-7, with D perhaps matching TRBD1 (5 bases). Trimming took off 2 bases at V and 5 bases at J, with 7 bases between the two ends. The CDR3 totals 12 residues. CDR1 is LGHDT, CDR2 YNNKEL, per germline (reference sequence). The CDR3: CASSQMTDEQYF. The CDR3 DNA reads TGTGCCAGCAGCCAAATGACAGACGAGCAGTACTTC.

The rearrangement uses TRBV19 and TRBJ2-1; 8 bases align to TRBD2. Losses at the gene ends were 10 bases for V and 7 bases for J; bases not matched to a gene: 12. Germline CDR1 and CDR2: LNHDA and SQIVND (reference sequence). The CDR3 runs 14 residues. CDR3 DNA sequence: TGTGCCATCCAAAAGAGCGGGAGTTCTAATGAGCAGTTCTTC. This codes for CAIQKSGSSNEQFF.

The table lists this clone with a few counts. This rearrangement joins TRBV4-3 to TRBJ2-5; 11 positions match TRBD2. Germline V gene lookup returns CDR1 LGHNA and CDR2 YSLEER. V was clipped by 3 bases and J by 5 bases; unmatched bases: 11. This CDR3 is 17 amino acids long. CDR3 residues: CASSQDWTSGPYETQYF. In DNA, the CDR3 is TGCGCCAGCAGCCAGGATTGGACTAGCGGGCCTTATGAGACCCAGTACTTC.

The rearrangement links TRBV5-1 to TRBJ1-2, with 8 bases lining up with TRBD1. The CDR3 extends over 13 amino acids. From germline, CDR1 is SGHRS and CDR2 YFSETQ. The V gene end was trimmed by 5 bases and the J gene end by 6 bases; junction bases not matched to a gene: 6. The CDR3 DNA sequence: TGCGCCAGCAGGACAGGGGTTGTGGATGGCTACACCTTC. Protein product: CASRTGVVDGYTF.

This sequence joins TRBV12-3 or TRBV12-4 and TRBJ2-7, with a possible D match to TRBD2 (5 bases). Trimming took 3 bases from V and 3 from J, leaving 6 bases between them. This CDR3 contains 12 residues. The CDR3 nucleotides are TGTGCCAGCAGTTTGACTAACTACGAGCAGTACTTC. Translated: CASSLTNYEQYF.

The gene calls are TRBV7-2 and TRBJ2-5; TRBD1 might be the D (5 bases). V gave up 5 bases and J gave up 4 bases, with 20 bases separating them. Germline V gene lookup returns CDR1 SGHTA and CDR2 FQGNSA. The CDR3 spans 16 residues. CDR3 sequence reads: CASSLLPGNSGETQYF. For the CDR3, the DNA is TGTGCCAGCAGCCTTTTACCAGGGAATTCAGGAGAGACCCAGTACTTC.

V usage is TRBV4-1 and J usage is TRBJ2-7; 10 bases are shared with TRBD1. The germline CDR1 and CDR2 sequences are MGHRA and YSYEKL. Losses at the gene ends were 1 base for V and 3 bases for J; bases not matched to a gene: 6. The CDR3 extends over 16 amino acids. The CDR3 sequence is CASSQGVGDRGYEQYF. The CDR3 bases are TGCGCCAGCAGCCAAGGCGTGGGGGACAGGGGCTACGAGCAGTACTTC.

This sequence joins TRBV28 and TRBJ2-7; TRBD1 agrees at 7 bases. Germline CDR1 reads MDHEN; CDR2 reads SYDVKM. The V segment lost 6 bases and the J segment 0 bases; nucleotides outside the gene matches: 11. The CDR3 extends over 16 amino acids. DNA for the CDR3: TGTGCCAGCAGCCCACCGGGACAGTTAGGCTCCTACGAGCAGTACTTC. Translation: CASSPPGQLGSYEQYF.

The J gene is TRBJ2-7, the V gene TRBV3-1 (or the pseudogene TRBV3-2), with D perhaps matching TRBD2 (6 bases). This CDR3 has 16 amino acids. Deletions cut 0 bases from V and 0 bases from J, with 12 bases between. Germline V gene sequence: CDR1 LGHDT, CDR2 YNNKEL (reference sequence). The CDR3 nucleotides are TGTGCCAGCAGCCAAGACACTAGCCGGGCCTCCTACGAGCAGTACTTC. Residues: CASSQDTSRASYEQYF.

This chain joins TRBV5-1 and TRBJ1-3; the D is unclear. The CDR3 runs 15 residues. V dropped 0 bases and J dropped 4 bases, with 11 bases sitting between them. Germline assignment: CDR1 SGHRS and CDR2 YFSETQ. CDR3 bases: TGCGCCAGCAGCTTGGAGCCGGGGAAAGGAAACACCATATATTTT. Amino acid sequence: CASSLEPGKGNTIYF.

The chain uses TRBV28 and TRBJ2-7; 11 nucleotides align to TRBD2. The CDR3 consists of 15 residues. Germline assignment: CDR1 MDHEN and CDR2 SYDVKM. J gave up 3 bases and V 5 bases, and 6 bases lay outside the gene matches. The CDR3 protein is CASSETGTSGYEQYF. The CDR3 bases are TGTGCCAGCAGTGAGACCGGGACTAGCGGCTACGAGCAGTACTTC.

The gene calls are TRBV9 and TRBJ2-2, with TRBD2 matching over 11 bases. CDR1 is SGDLS and CDR2 is YYNGEE in the germline V gene. V was pared by 4 bases and J by 5 bases, with 10 bases of the junction left unmatched. The CDR3 covers 17 residues. The CDR3: CASSPKLLAGVTGELFF. CDR3 bases: TGTGCCAGCAGCCCCAAGTTACTAGCGGGAGTTACCGGGGAGCTGTTTTTT.